The following is a T cell receptor beta chain sequence with its context. As yet, its antigen is unknown. This sample was included in a study of T cell responses to AZD1222 COVID-19 vaccine. The study's findings and limits: Reportedly, close to half of spike-specific TCRs are directed against unmutated variant regions.

The assay was immunoSEQ multiplex PCR, and TCRdb's table has in-frame clones only and misses some. The data contain 90,000 to 100,000 clones, roughly 86% of them singletons. Germline CDR1 MGHDK, CDR2 SYGVNS. Trimming cost V 2 bases and J 5 bases, with 12 bases left between them. CDR3 length equals 14 residues. Pooling of second doses given at about 4 or about 12 weeks was done. The V and J genes are TRBV25-1 and TRBJ1-1, with a tentative D call TRBD1 (5 bases). The source was peripheral blood, collected 28 days after the second AZD1222 dose. The TCR comes from an adult who received the AZD1222 COVID-19 vaccine. CDR3 in amino acids: CASSEAGLWTEAFF. The CDR3 nucleotides read TGTGCCAGCAGTGAAGCGGGGCTTTGGACTGAAGCTTTCTTT.